A single sample gave rise to the 27 T cell receptor beta chains below, sequenced in a study of T cells in women clearing cervical HPV infection. The table came from immunoSEQ multiplex PCR; TCRdb's copy has only in-frame clones and leaves some out. The sample table sets out about 46,000 clones. Sequencing input: blood buffy coat. The source of these receptors is a woman between 18 and 69 years old with a cervical HPV16 infection that either progressed to CIN3+ or cleared (not recorded which).

Notes on this clone: The read finishes 3 residues shy of the CDR3 end, and the germline J gene is used to complete it. This chain connects TRBV2 to TRBJ1-5; tentatively, D is TRBD1 (6 bases). CDR1 SNHLY and CDR2 FYNNEI come from the germline V gene. The CDR3 runs to 14 residues. Trimming removed 4 bases from V and 4 bases from J, with 11 bases in between. Partial CDR3 DNA: TGTGCCAGCAGTGTGGGACAAGAAAATCAGCCC. Translation gives CASSVGQENQP. The whole CDR3 protein reads CASSVGQENQPQHF.

Comments on this clone: The read halts 3 residues ahead of the CDR3 end, with the missing end drawn from the germline J gene. This rearrangement joins TRBV7-9 to TRBJ1-2; a possible D gene is TRBD1 (6 bases). This CDR3 is built from 15 residues. CDR1 is SEHNR and CDR2 is FQNEAQ in the germline V gene (reference sequence). Trimming pared 5 bases from V and 2 bases from J, leaving 15 bases between. CDR3: CASSTTDSDNYGYTF. CDR3 DNA (partial): TGTGCCAGCAGCACTACGGACAGCGACAACTATGGC.

On this clone itself: The CDR3 end falls 3 residues outside the read, so it is completed with the germline J gene. The J gene is TRBJ1-1, the V gene TRBV19; 8 bases align to TRBD1. V lost 6 bases and J lost 5; bases outside the gene matches: 14. Germline loops: CDR1 LNHDA, CDR2 SQIVND (reference sequence). The CDR3 totals 16 residues. CDR3 residues: CASSLDQGAFRTEAFF. The CDR3 bases that were read are TGTGCCAGTAGCTTGGACCAGGGGGCTTTTAGAACTGAA.

In regard to this clone: The CDR3 end is not reached by the read, which stops 3 residues before it; the germline J gene fills it in. V is TRBV2 and J is TRBJ2-6; D gene unclear. The V gene lost 3 bases and the J gene lost 0 bases, with 6 bases spanning the gap. The germline CDR1 and CDR2 sequences are SNHLY and FYNNEI. The CDR3 consists of 15 residues. Incomplete CDR3 DNA: TGTGCCAGCAGTGATGGCCTCTCTGGGGCCAACGTC. This gives the protein CASSDGLSGANV. The complete CDR3 reads CASSDGLSGANVLTF.

In the case of this clone: The CDR3 goes on 3 residues after the read ends, and that part is filled in from the germline J gene. The chain links TRBV19 to TRBJ1-3, with D possibly matching TRBD1 (5 bases). The CDR3 is 16 amino acids. V was shortened by 3 bases and J by 4 bases, with 16 bases between the two germline ends. Germline V CDR1 and CDR2: LNHDA, SQIVND (reference sequence). The CDR3 protein is CASSMDDSHLGNTIYF. CDR3 DNA, as far as it was read: TGTGCCAGTAGTATGGACGACAGCCACTTAGGAAACACC.

Of note for this clone: Coverage ceases 3 residues before the CDR3 finishes, and the germline J gene fills in the end. The V and J genes are TRBV7-2 and TRBJ2-2, with TRBD1 matching over 8 bases. The V gene's germline CDR1 is SGHTA and CDR2 FQGNSA. The CDR3 has 14 residues. The sequenced part of the CDR3 DNA is TGTGCCAGCAGCGGACGGACAGGGAGCGAAAAG. It codes for CASSGRTGSEK. In full, the CDR3 reads CASSGRTGSEKLFF.

Concerning this clone: Sequencing ends 3 residues short of the CDR3 end; the germline J gene provides the rest. The chain links TRBV30 to TRBJ2-7, with 7 bases matching TRBD2. The germline V gene encodes CDR1 GTSNPN and CDR2 SVGIG (reference sequence). This CDR3 spans 13 amino acids. V lost 5 bases and J lost 2; bases outside the gene matches: 6. Incomplete CDR3 DNA: TGTGCCTGGTCAGCGGGACTTACCTACGAG. This translates into CAWSAGLTYE. The entire CDR3 is CAWSAGLTYEQYF.

About this clone: The read ends 3 residues before the CDR3 terminus; that terminus is restored from the germline J gene. The chain has TRBV5-6 and TRBJ2-2, with D hard to call. Germline values: CDR1 SGHDT, CDR2 YYEEEE. V lost 4 bases, J lost 4 bases, and 8 bases lay in between. The CDR3 has 13 residues. The CDR3 bases that were read are TGTGCCAGCAGCCGTCCTCCCACCGGGGAG. Translation gives CASSRPPTGE. The CDR3 reads in full as CASSRPPTGELFF.

The CDR3 is CASSFSGVDQPQYF. The sequenced CDR3 bases are TGTGCCAGCAGCTTCTCGGGGGTCGATCAGCCG. The V call is TRBV11-2, the J call TRBJ2-3; D is perhaps TRBD2 (6 bases). The read gets to within 3 residues of the CDR3 end, and the germline J gene fills in the rest. Germline-derived CDR1 and CDR2 are SGHAT and FQNNGV. The CDR3 is 14 amino acids.

A remark on this clone: The read is 3 residues too short to cover the CDR3 end, so that end is filled in from the germline J gene. The chain recombines TRBV20-1 with TRBJ2-3; D is undetermined. Trimming removed 6 bases from V and 2 bases from J, with 9 bases in between. The CDR3 has 12 residues. Germline V gene sequence: CDR1 DFQATT, CDR2 SNEGSKA (reference sequence). CDR3 region: CSAYHYTDTQYF. The CDR3 DNA, read in part, is TGCAGTGCCTATCATTACACAGATACG.

CDR3 DNA, as far as it was read: TGTGCCAGTAGTGGGGGGGATTGGAAGGGCAATCAGCCC. The encoded protein is CASSGGDWKGNQP. The entire CDR3 protein reads CASSGGDWKGNQPQHF. V usage is TRBV19 and J usage is TRBJ1-5; D perhaps matches TRBD1 (5 bases). The read terminates 3 residues before the CDR3 end, so the remaining end is supplied by the germline J gene. From germline, CDR1 is LNHDA and CDR2 SQIVND (reference sequence). Trimming pared 5 bases from V and 2 bases from J, leaving 16 bases between. The CDR3 spans 16 residues.

This CDR3 reads CASSQVLRSGANVLTF. The covered CDR3 bases are TGTGCCAGCAGCCAGGTTTTGCGCTCTGGGGCCAACGTC. The chain carries TRBV14 and TRBJ2-6; D gene ambiguous. The sequenced fragment ends 3 residues before the CDR3 boundary, so the rest is inferred from the germline J gene. The V gene lost 3 bases and the J gene lost 0 bases, with 9 bases spanning the gap. Germline CDR1 and CDR2: SGHDN and FVKESK. This CDR3 is 16 amino acids long.

The covered CDR3 bases are TGTGCCAGCAGTTCAGACGGGACAAACCCCAGGAGTGGC. Its translation is CASSSDGTNPRSG. The entire CDR3 is CASSSDGTNPRSGYTF. The V and J genes are TRBV28 and TRBJ1-2; D possibly corresponds to TRBD1 (6 bases). With the read ending 3 residues before the CDR3 end, the germline J gene is used to fill in that end. V was shortened by 4 bases and J by 7 bases, with 22 bases between the two germline ends. The CDR3 length is 16 residues. In germline, CDR1 is MDHEN, CDR2 SYDVKM.

Points on this clone: The CDR3 end is not reached by the read, which stops 3 residues before it; the germline J gene fills it in. The gene calls are TRBV11-2 and TRBJ2-1, with D perhaps TRBD2 (5 bases). Germline V gives CDR1 SGHAT, CDR2 FQNNGV. The CDR3 spans 13 residues. V gave up 6 bases and J gave up 0 bases, with 6 bases separating them. Incomplete CDR3 DNA: TGTGCCAGCAGTGCGGGCTCCTACAATGAG. The encoded protein is CASSAGSYNE. The full CDR3 is CASSAGSYNEQFF.

In regard to this clone: The read finishes 3 residues shy of the CDR3 end, and the germline J gene is used to complete it. The chain carries TRBV6-1 and TRBJ2-3; D possibly corresponds to TRBD1 (6 bases). The CDR3 runs 17 residues. Germline loops: CDR1 MNHNS, CDR2 SASEGT. CDR3 protein: CASSEPGQFLSNQPQYF. CDR3 DNA, as far as it was read: TGTGCCAGCAGTGAACCAGGACAGTTCCTCAGCAATCAGCCG.

Points on this clone: The read terminates 3 residues before the CDR3 end, so the remaining end is supplied by the germline J gene. J is TRBJ2-7 and V is TRBV10-3; weak D call: TRBD1 (6 bases). This CDR3 is built from 15 residues. From germline, CDR1 is ENHRY and CDR2 SYGVKD. The V end lost 6 bases, the J end lost 5 bases, and 20 bases lay between the germline ends. The CDR3 sequence is CAIRPELTGINEQYF. The covered CDR3 bases are TGTGCCATCAGGCCCGAGCTGACAGGAATCAACGAG.

As concerns this clone: The CDR3 end falls 3 residues outside the read, so it is completed with the germline J gene. This chain links TRBV5-5 with TRBJ1-2; 7 bases agree with TRBD1. The CDR3 sequence is 12 residues long. Trimming at V came to 3 bases and at J to 7 bases, leaving 3 bases not matched to a gene. Germline CDR1 is SGHKS and CDR2 is YYEKEE (reference sequence). The CDR3 loop is CASSSNRGGYTF. The covered CDR3 bases are TGTGCCAGCAGCTCGAACAGGGGTGGC.

With respect to this clone: The CDR3 extends 3 residues past the end of the read, so its final part is completed from the germline J gene. This chain joins TRBV6-2 or TRBV6-3 and TRBJ1-5, with TRBD1 identical over 7 bases. This CDR3 has 14 amino acids. Unmatched junction bases numbered 4, after V lost 4 bases and J lost 4 bases. Germline V gene data show CDR1 as MNHEY and CDR2 as SVGEGT. CDR3 DNA, as far as it was read: TGTGCCAGCAGTTTCGGGACAGAGAATCAGCCC. Encoded protein: CASSFGTENQP. The whole CDR3 reads CASSFGTENQPQHF.

Points on this clone: Read sequence stops 3 residues before the CDR3 end, and the germline J gene provides the missing end. V usage is TRBV7-9 and J usage is TRBJ1-2, with D unclear. Looked up from germline, CDR1 is SEHNR and CDR2 is FQNEAQ (reference sequence). V dropped 3 bases and J dropped 2 bases, with 7 bases sitting between them. The CDR3 is 13 residues long. The CDR3 reads CASSFSENYGYTF. The DNA read from the CDR3 is TGTGCCAGCAGCTTCAGTGAGAACTATGGC.

Comment on this clone: The read stops 3 residues short of the end of the CDR3; the missing end is completed from the germline J gene. The chain combines TRBV20-1 with TRBJ2-3; TRBD2 is a possible D gene (5 bases). The CDR3 has 13 residues. Between the trimmed V and J ends, which lost 3 bases and 1 base, there was a span of 8 bases. Germline V gene sequence: CDR1 DFQATT, CDR2 SNEGSKA (reference sequence). CDR3 residues: CSASGVRTDTQYF. The sequenced part of the CDR3 DNA is TGCAGTGCTAGCGGGGTCCGCACAGATACG.

Notes on this clone: Read sequence stops 3 residues before the CDR3 end, and the germline J gene provides the missing end. The V call is TRBV7-2, the J call TRBJ1-1, with 11 bases identical to TRBD1. The CDR3 spans 14 residues. Germline V gene data show CDR1 as SGHTA and CDR2 as FQGNSA. V lost 5 bases and J lost 7; bases outside the gene matches: 6. Here the CDR3 reads CASSPGQGAYEAFF. The CDR3 bases that were read are TGTGCCAGCAGCCCAGGACAGGGGGCGTATGAA.

For this clone: The CDR3 goes on 3 residues after the read ends, and that part is filled in from the germline J gene. J is TRBJ1-6 and V is TRBV5-6; tentative D call: TRBD1 (6 bases). Trimming took 4 bases from V and 4 from J, leaving 9 bases between them. Per germline, CDR1 SGHDT and CDR2 YYEEEE. The CDR3 has 14 amino acids. This CDR3 is CASSQDRYNSPLHF. CDR3 bases read: TGTGCCAGCAGCCAGGACAGATATAATTCACCC.

A note on this clone: The DNA ends 3 residues before the CDR3 does, and the rest of the CDR3 is filled in from the germline J gene. The rearrangement links TRBV19 to TRBJ2-5; TRBD2 aligns across 9 bases. The CDR3 contains 16 residues. Germline trimming cut 4 bases from V and 5 bases from J; bases unmatched to any gene: 11. The germline gives CDR1 LNHDA, CDR2 SQIVND (reference sequence). The CDR3 sequence is CASSTHPRAGGETQYF. The DNA read from the CDR3 is TGTGCCAGTAGTACCCACCCCCGGGCGGGAGGGGAGACC.

The DNA read from the CDR3 is TGCAGTGCTAGACCAGCGGGGGGGCTCGCAGATACG. It yields the protein CSARPAGGLADT. The whole CDR3 region reads CSARPAGGLADTQYF. This chain links TRBV20-1 with TRBJ2-3, with 10 bases lining up with TRBD2. The CDR3 end falls 3 residues outside the read, so it is completed with the germline J gene. CDR1 is DFQATT, CDR2 SNEGSKA, per germline (reference sequence). With V trimmed by 2 bases and J by 4 bases, 6 bases remained unmatched. The CDR3 totals 15 residues.

Of note for this clone: Sequence at one end of the junction differs from germline and may be a read error. Read data end 3 residues before the CDR3 end; the end is taken from the germline J gene. Other DNA sequences in the same sample also yield this CDR3. The V gene is TRBV19, the J gene TRBJ1-3; perhaps TRBD1 as D (5 bases). There are 13 residues in the CDR3. The germline CDR1 and CDR2 sequences are LNHDA and SQIVND (reference sequence). The CDR3 loop reads CAGEDTSGNTIYF. The DNA read from the CDR3 is TGTGCCGGGGAGGACACCTCTGGAAACACT. Looking up the rest from reference TRBV19 and TRBJ1-3 gives the full variable domain: DGGITQSPKYLFRKEGQNVTLSCEQNLNHDAMYWYRQDPGQGLRLIYYSQIVNDFQKGDIAEGYSVSREKKESFPLTVTSAQKNPTAFYLCAGEDTSGNTIYFGEGSWLTVV.

In the case of this clone: The read stops 3 residues short of the end of the CDR3; the missing end is completed from the germline J gene. The rearrangement links TRBV11-2 to TRBJ1-3, with TRBD1 matching over 8 bases. Germline CDR1 reads SGHAT; CDR2 reads FQNNGV. The CDR3 has 15 amino acids. J was trimmed by 0 bases and V by 4 bases; bases with no gene match: 2. The CDR3 protein is CASSSGTGSGNTIYF. Incomplete CDR3 DNA: TGTGCCAGCAGCTCCGGGACAGGCTCTGGAAACACC.

Worth noting for this clone: The read comes to an end 3 residues before the CDR3 does, leaving the germline J gene to fill in the end. The chain links TRBV7-2 to TRBJ1-2; D not resolved. The ends were cut back, 2 bases at V and 0 bases at J, with 4 bases in the middle. CDR1 and CDR2 from the germline V gene are SGHTA and FQGNSA. The CDR3 has 13 amino acids. The covered CDR3 bases are TGTGCCAGCAGCTTACTTCCTAACTATGGC. Translated: CASSLLPNYG. The whole CDR3 is CASSLLPNYGYTF.